This TCR beta chain derives from a study of blood T cells in healthy people across ages. Study-level results: Those diversity estimates obtained from one million T cells were thought to be underestimates. Naive and antigen-experienced cells were not separated, limiting conclusive comparison.

Combining a sample-barcoded 5' primer with a J-beta primer mix, a second PCR ran for roughly 6 to 11 cycles. Every cDNA was tagged by a template-switch adaptor with 12 random nucleotides. Via MiXCR, TCRdb re-called the 5' RACE reads, giving one row per CDR3 protein. The table has under 2 million distinct CDR3 sequences, approximately 32% seen once. A note on this clonotype: Its antigen is not known.

Source material: blood. This TCR derives from a woman aged 30 to 39 in good health.

CDR3: CASSVGQEESPLHF. The CDR3 coding sequence is TGTGCCAGCAGCGTGGGACAGGAGGAATCACCCCTCCACTTT. The chain uses TRBV9 and TRBJ1-6; 8 positions match TRBD1. Trimming cost V 2 bases and J 10 bases; bases outside gene matches: 5. The CDR3 length is 14 residues. Germline values: CDR1 SGDLS, CDR2 YYNGEE.